The 2 T cell receptor beta chains reported below all come from one sample, sequenced in a study of blood T cell repertoires in COVID-19. Only in-frame clones appear in the TCRdb table, and some are missing; sequencing was by immunoSEQ multiplex PCR. The table shows approximately 350,000 clones, with 80% to 90% occurring only once. The source material was PBMCs or T cells enriched from blood (not recorded which). The receptors stem from a man aged 18 to 29 who had recovered from COVID-19.

The chain uses TRBV2 and TRBJ2-1; D is unresolved. CDR1 is SNHLY, CDR2 FYNNEI, per germline. Trimming took off 7 bases at V and 1 base at J, with 11 bases between the two ends. The CDR3 contains 14 residues. The CDR3 protein is CASTQLRSYNEQFF. Written as DNA, the CDR3 is TGTGCCAGCACTCAACTGCGTTCCTACAATGAGCAGTTCTTC.

The chain has TRBV6-5 and TRBJ2-7, with D perhaps TRBD1 (6 bases). Trimming removed 6 bases from V and 0 bases from J, with 12 bases in between. There are 14 residues in the CDR3. From germline, CDR1 is MNHEY and CDR2 SVGAGI. This CDR3 is CASRSTGSSYEQYF. The CDR3 nucleotides are TGTGCCAGCAGATCTACAGGGAGCTCCTACGAGCAGTACTTC.